The 16 T cell receptor beta chains listed next were all sequenced from one sample in a study of T cells after posttransplantation cyclophosphamide. The data were produced by immunoSEQ multiplex PCR, yet TCRdb's version contains in-frame clones alone and is incomplete. The repertoire has 40,000 to 60,000 clones, none seen only once; the ten largest take around 2.2%. Sequencing was carried out using PBMCs. The receptors derive from a man between 35 and 55 years old in good health, CMV-negative, and a related stem cell transplant donor.

This clone was observed at least ten times. The V and J genes are TRBV7-9 and TRBJ2-7, with TRBD1 matching 9 bases. The germline CDR1 and CDR2 sequences are SEHNR and FQNEAQ (reference sequence). V shed 2 bases, J shed 3 bases, and the junction held 14 bases outside the gene matches. This CDR3 has 18 amino acids. The CDR3 DNA follows: TGTGCCAGCAGCTTACTAGGGACAGGGAAACGTCGGGGCTACGAGCAGTACTTC. Translating it yields CASSLLGTGKRRGYEQYF. Supplemented by reference TRBV7-9 and TRBJ2-7, the full variable domain reads DTGVSQNPRHKITKRGQNVTFRCDPISEHNRLYWYRQTLGQGPEFLTYFQNEAQLEKSRLLSDRFSAERPKGSFSTLEIQRTEQGDSAMYLCASSLLGTGKRRGYEQYFGPGTRLTVT.

This clone was counted ten times or more. V usage is TRBV5-1 and J usage is TRBJ1-1, with D tentatively TRBD1 (6 bases). Per germline, CDR1 SGHRS and CDR2 YFSETQ. The CDR3 runs 14 residues. Between the trimmed V and J ends, which lost 1 base and 3 bases, there was a span of 10 bases. The CDR3 here is CASSLYPGDTEAFF. The CDR3 nucleotides read TGCGCCAGCAGCTTGTATCCAGGGGACACTGAAGCTTTCTTT.

This clone was recorded many times. V usage is TRBV7-8 and J usage is TRBJ2-1, with a weak D call TRBD2 (5 bases). In germline, CDR1 is SGHVS, CDR2 FQNEAQ. The CDR3 runs to 12 residues. Trimming left V 6 bases short and J 7 bases short, with 10 bases between. The CDR3 region has the DNA TGTGCCAGCAGGTACCGAGGGAATGAGCAGTTCTTC. This translates into CASRYRGNEQFF.

This clone was picked up many times. As DNA, the CDR3 is TGCAGCGTTGAAGATCAGGAGAGGGACAGGGGGTTCCACGAGCAGTACTTC. Translating it yields CSVEDQERDRGFHEQYF. The genes are TRBV29-1 and TRBJ2-7, with 11 nucleotides matching TRBD1. V lost 0 bases, J lost 5 bases, and 12 bases stayed unmatched. The CDR3 contains 17 residues. Germline V CDR1 and CDR2: SQVTM, ANQGSEA.

In this sample, this clone turned up many times. The chain joins TRBV6-1 to TRBJ1-1, with 7 bases identical to TRBD1. CDR1 and CDR2 from the germline V gene are MNHNS and SASEGT. V was pared by 9 bases and J by 4 bases, with 5 bases of the junction left unmatched. The CDR3 has 12 residues. DNA for the CDR3: TGTGCCAGTCTCACAGGGGCCACTGAAGCTTTCTTT. Translating gives CASLTGATEAFF.

This clone was seen ten or more times. The chain combines TRBV29-1 with TRBJ1-1; the D gene is possibly TRBD1 (5 bases). CDR1 SQVTM and CDR2 ANQGSEA come from the germline V gene. The CDR3 is made up of 12 amino acids. V lost 6 bases, J lost 5 bases, and 13 bases lay in between. The CDR3 sequence: CSVADSLTEAFF. CDR3 nucleotide sequence: TGCAGCGTGGCCGACAGTTTGACTGAAGCTTTCTTT.

This clone has at least ten counts. The chain joins TRBV28 to TRBJ2-3, with 9 nucleotides matching TRBD1. Germline V gene lookup returns CDR1 MDHEN and CDR2 SYDVKM. V gave up 5 bases and J gave up 5 bases; unmatched junction bases: 11. The CDR3 covers 16 residues. CDR3 protein: CASSTIPGTGRDTQYF. DNA of the CDR3: TGTGCCAGCAGTACCATTCCCGGGACAGGGCGAGATACGCAGTATTTT.

This clone was counted many times. V is TRBV30 and J is TRBJ2-1; perhaps TRBD2 as D (6 bases). Trimming stripped 1 base from V and 5 bases from J, with 12 bases between. CDR3 size: 14 residues. In germline, CDR1 is GTSNPN, CDR2 SVGIG (reference sequence). The CDR3 loop reads CAWSGESGHNEQFF. The DNA for the CDR3 is TGTGCCTGGAGTGGGGAAAGCGGGCACAATGAGCAGTTCTTC.

This clone was seen ten or more times. The chain employs TRBV4-1 and TRBJ1-5, with a tentative D call TRBD1 (5 bases). Germline V gives CDR1 MGHRA, CDR2 YSYEKL. This CDR3 contains 15 residues. Trimming removed 0 bases from V and 7 bases from J, with 13 bases in between. The CDR3 bases are TGCGCCAGCAGCCAAGAAGACAGTCGGGTCCAGCCCCAGCATTTT. Its translation is CASSQEDSRVQPQHF.

This clone was observed at least ten times. The chain carries TRBV18 and TRBJ2-7, with D possibly TRBD1 on 6 matching bases. V dropped 0 bases and J dropped 1 base, with 16 bases sitting between them. The germline gives CDR1 KGHSH, CDR2 LQKENI. The length of the CDR3 is 17 residues. CDR3 region: CASSPPGSGHMSYEQYF. The CDR3 DNA reads TGTGCCAGCTCACCACCGGGCTCGGGACATATGTCCTACGAGCAGTACTTC.

This clone was found many times. The chain links TRBV6-5 to TRBJ2-5; 11 bases line up with TRBD2. V lost 5 bases and J lost 2; bases outside the gene matches: 4. The CDR3 loop spans 15 amino acids. Germline values: CDR1 MNHEY, CDR2 SVGAGI. CDR3 protein: CASSMGLAEQETQYF. Here the CDR3 DNA reads TGTGCCAGCAGTATGGGACTAGCGGAGCAAGAGACCCAGTACTTC.

This clone was recorded at least ten times. The J gene is TRBJ2-3, the V gene TRBV14; weak D call: TRBD2 (6 bases). The CDR3 covers 14 residues. The V and J ends lost 2 bases and 2 bases respectively, with 8 bases between them. CDR1 is SGHDN, CDR2 FVKESK, per germline. DNA for the CDR3: TGTGCCAGCAGCCAACTGGGACTCACAGATACGCAGTATTTT. This translates into CASSQLGLTDTQYF.

The table lists this clone with many counts. The chain joins TRBV7-9 to TRBJ2-7, with 13 bases matching TRBD2. This CDR3 region has 14 residues. Germline lookup yields CDR1 SEHNR and CDR2 FQNEAQ (reference sequence). The V and J ends lost 5 bases and 5 bases, in that order; junction bases with no gene match: 3. CDR3 in DNA: TGTGCCAGCAGCCCCGGGACTAGCGGGGACGAGCAGTACTTC. Translated: CASSPGTSGDEQYF.

This clone was seen ten or more times. The chain uses TRBV6-5 and TRBJ1-5; no definite D call. The CDR3 runs 15 residues. The germline gives CDR1 MNHEY, CDR2 SVGAGI. Trimming took off 0 bases at V and 0 bases at J, with 6 bases between the two ends. In DNA, the CDR3 is TGTGCCAGCAGTTACTCCCGCTATAGCAATCAGCCCCAGCATTTT. It is translated as CASSYSRYSNQPQHF.

This clone has ten or more counts. The chain combines TRBV28 with TRBJ1-1; D gene uncertain. Germline-derived CDR1 and CDR2 are MDHEN and SYDVKM. V gave up 3 bases and J gave up 1 base, with 9 bases separating them. CDR3 length: 14 amino acids. CDR3 loop: CASSFGQKNTEAFF. The CDR3 DNA sequence: TGTGCCAGCAGTTTTGGCCAGAAGAACACTGAAGCTTTCTTT.

This clone came up many times. The chain links TRBV5-5 to TRBJ2-3, with D possibly TRBD2 on 5 matching bases. The V gene's germline CDR1 is SGHKS and CDR2 YYEKEE (reference sequence). The CDR3 sequence is 17 residues long. V lost 0 bases and J 2 bases, leaving 16 bases between the germline ends. Here the CDR3 reads CASSLVTRGPLTDTQYF. The CDR3 coding sequence is TGTGCCAGCAGCTTGGTGACTCGCGGGCCCCTCACAGATACGCAGTATTTT.